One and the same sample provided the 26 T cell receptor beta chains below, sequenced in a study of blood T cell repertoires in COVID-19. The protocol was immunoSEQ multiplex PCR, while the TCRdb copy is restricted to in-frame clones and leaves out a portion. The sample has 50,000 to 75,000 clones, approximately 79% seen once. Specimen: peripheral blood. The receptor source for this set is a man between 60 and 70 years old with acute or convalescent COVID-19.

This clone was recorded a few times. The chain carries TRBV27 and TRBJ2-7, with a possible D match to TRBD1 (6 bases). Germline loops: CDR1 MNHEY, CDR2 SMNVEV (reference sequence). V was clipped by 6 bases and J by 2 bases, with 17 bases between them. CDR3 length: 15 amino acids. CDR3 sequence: CASSTRGGSAYEQYF. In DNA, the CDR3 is TGTGCCAGCAGCACTAGAGGGGGTTCGGCCTACGAGCAGTACTTC.

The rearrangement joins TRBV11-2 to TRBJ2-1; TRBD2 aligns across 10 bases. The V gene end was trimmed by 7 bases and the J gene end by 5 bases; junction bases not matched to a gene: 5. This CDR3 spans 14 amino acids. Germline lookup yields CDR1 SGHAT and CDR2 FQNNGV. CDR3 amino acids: CASISGRLDNEQFF. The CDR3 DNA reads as TGTGCCAGCATTAGCGGGAGGTTGGACAATGAGCAGTTCTTC.

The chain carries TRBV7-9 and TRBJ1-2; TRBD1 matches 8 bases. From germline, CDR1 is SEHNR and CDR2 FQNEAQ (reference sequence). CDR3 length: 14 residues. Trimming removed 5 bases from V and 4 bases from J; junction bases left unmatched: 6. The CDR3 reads CASSPSGTGYGYTF. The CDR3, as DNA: TGTGCCAGCAGCCCCAGCGGGACAGGCTATGGCTACACCTTC.

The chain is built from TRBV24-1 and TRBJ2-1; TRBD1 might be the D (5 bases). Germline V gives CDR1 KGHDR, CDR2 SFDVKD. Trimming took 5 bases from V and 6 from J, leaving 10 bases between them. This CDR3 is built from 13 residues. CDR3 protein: CATSATVVNEQFF. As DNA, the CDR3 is TGTGCCACCAGTGCGACAGTAGTCAATGAGCAGTTCTTC.

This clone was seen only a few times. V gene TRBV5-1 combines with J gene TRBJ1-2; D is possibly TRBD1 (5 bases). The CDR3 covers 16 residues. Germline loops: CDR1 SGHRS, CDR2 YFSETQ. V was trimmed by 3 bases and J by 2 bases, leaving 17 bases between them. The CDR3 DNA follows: TGCGCCAGCAGCTGGGTTGTGGGGCAGCAGAACTATGGCTACACCTTC. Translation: CASSWVVGQQNYGYTF. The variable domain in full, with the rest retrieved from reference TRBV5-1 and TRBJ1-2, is KAGVTQTPRYLIKTRGQQVTLSCSPISGHRSVSWYQQTPGQGLQFLFEYFSETQRNKGNFPGRFSGRQFSNSRSEMNVSTLELGDSALYLCASSWVVGQQNYGYTFGSGTRLTVV.

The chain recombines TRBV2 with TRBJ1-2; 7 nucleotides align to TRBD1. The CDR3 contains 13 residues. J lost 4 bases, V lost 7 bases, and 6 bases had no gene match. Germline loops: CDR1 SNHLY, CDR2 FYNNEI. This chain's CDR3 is CASTEGAGYGYTF. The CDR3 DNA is TGTGCCAGCACGGAGGGGGCCGGCTATGGCTACACCTTC.

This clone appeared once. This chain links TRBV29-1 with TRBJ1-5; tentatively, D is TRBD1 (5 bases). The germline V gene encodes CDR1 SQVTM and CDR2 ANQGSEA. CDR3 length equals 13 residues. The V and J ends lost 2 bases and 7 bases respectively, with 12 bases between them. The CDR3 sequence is CSVELGKGQPQHF. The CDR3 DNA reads TGCAGCGTTGAATTGGGAAAGGGGCAGCCCCAGCATTTT.

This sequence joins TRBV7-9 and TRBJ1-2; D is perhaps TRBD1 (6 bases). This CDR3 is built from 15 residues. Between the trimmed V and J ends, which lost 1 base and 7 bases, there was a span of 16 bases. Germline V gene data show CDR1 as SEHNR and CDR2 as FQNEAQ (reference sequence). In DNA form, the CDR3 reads TGTGCCAGCAGCTTAGTAAGGGTAGACAGGCCTGGCTACACCTTC. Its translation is CASSLVRVDRPGYTF.

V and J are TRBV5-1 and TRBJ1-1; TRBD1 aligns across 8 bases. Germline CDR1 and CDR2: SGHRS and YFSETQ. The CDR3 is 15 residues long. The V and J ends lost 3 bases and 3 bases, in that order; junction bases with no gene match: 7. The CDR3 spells CASSSQGRGHTEAFF. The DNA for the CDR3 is TGCGCCAGCAGCTCCCAGGGCAGGGGGCACACTGAAGCTTTCTTT.

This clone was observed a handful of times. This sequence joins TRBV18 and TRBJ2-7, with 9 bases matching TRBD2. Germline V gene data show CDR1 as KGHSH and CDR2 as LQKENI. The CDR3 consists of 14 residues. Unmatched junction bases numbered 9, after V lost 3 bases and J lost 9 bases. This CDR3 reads CASSPEPSGTGQYF. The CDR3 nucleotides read TGTGCCAGCTCACCGGAGCCTAGCGGGACGGGGCAGTACTTC.

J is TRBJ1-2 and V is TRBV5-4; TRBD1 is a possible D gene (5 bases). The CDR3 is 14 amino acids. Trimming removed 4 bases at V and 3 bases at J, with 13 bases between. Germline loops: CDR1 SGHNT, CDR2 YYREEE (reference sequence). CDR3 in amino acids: CASSRGGVDYGYTF. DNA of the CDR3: TGTGCCAGCAGCCGGGGGGGAGTTGACTATGGCTACACCTTC.

The CDR3 DNA is TGTGCCAGCAGTTTAACAGTCTCCTACGAGCAGTACTTC. It specifies CASSLTVSYEQYF. The chain carries TRBV12-3 or TRBV12-4 and TRBJ2-7; no clear D gene. The length of the CDR3 is 13 residues. The V end lost 2 bases, the J end lost 0 bases, and 5 bases lay between the germline ends.

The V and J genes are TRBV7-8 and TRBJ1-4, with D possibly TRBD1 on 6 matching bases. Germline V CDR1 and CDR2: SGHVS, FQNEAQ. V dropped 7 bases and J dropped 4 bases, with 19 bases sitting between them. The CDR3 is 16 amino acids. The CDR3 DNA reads TGTGCCAGCACCTCGGGGACAAATTACCTTAATGAAAAACTGTTTTTT. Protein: CASTSGTNYLNEKLFF.

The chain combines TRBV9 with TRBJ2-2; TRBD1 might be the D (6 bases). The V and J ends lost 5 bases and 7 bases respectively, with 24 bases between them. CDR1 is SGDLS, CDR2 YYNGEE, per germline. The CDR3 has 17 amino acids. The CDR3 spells CASSLNSKRQAGGELFF. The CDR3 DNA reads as TGTGCCAGCAGTCTTAACTCAAAGAGACAGGCTGGCGGGGAGCTGTTTTTT.

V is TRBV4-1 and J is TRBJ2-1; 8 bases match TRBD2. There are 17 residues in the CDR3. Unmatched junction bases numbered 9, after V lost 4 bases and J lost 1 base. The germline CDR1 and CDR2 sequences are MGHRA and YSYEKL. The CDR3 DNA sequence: TGCGCCAGCAGCCCCCAGGTGGGACTAGGTTCCTACAATGAGCAGTTCTTC. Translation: CASSPQVGLGSYNEQFF.

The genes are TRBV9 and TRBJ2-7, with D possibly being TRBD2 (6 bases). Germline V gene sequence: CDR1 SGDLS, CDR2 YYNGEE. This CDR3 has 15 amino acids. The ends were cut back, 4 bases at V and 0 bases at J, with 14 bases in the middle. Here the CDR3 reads CASSPRDFSSYEQYF. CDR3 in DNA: TGTGCCAGCAGCCCCCGGGACTTTAGCTCCTACGAGCAGTACTTC.

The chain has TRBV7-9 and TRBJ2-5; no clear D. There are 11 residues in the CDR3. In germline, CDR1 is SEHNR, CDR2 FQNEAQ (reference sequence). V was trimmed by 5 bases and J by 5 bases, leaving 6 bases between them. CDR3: CASSLSETQYF. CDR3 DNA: TGTGCCAGCAGCCTATCGGAGACCCAGTACTTC.

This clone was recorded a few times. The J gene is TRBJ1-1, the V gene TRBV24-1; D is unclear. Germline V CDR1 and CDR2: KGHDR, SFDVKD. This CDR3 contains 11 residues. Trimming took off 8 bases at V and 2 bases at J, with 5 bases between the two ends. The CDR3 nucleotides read TGTGCCACCATGTCTAACACTGAAGCTTTCTTT. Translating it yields CATMSNTEAFF.

The CDR3 coding sequence is TGTGCCAGCAGTGAGGCCGCCCGATACGAGCAGTACTTC. This encodes CASSEAARYEQYF. The chain joins TRBV6-1 to TRBJ2-7; D remains ambiguous. The length of the CDR3 is 13 residues. The V end was cut by 3 bases, the J end by 4 bases, with 10 bases between. The germline gives CDR1 MNHNS, CDR2 SASEGT.

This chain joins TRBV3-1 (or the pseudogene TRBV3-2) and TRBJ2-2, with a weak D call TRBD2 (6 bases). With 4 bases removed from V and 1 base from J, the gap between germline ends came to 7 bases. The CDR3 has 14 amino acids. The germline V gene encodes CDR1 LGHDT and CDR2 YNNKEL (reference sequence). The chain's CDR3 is CASSLSGNTGELFF. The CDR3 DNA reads TGTGCCAGCAGCCTTAGCGGGAACACCGGGGAGCTGTTTTTT.

The CDR3 is CASSNGGPDTGELFF. The CDR3 DNA is TGCGCCAGCAGCAACGGGGGGCCGGACACCGGGGAGCTGTTTTTT. J is TRBJ2-2 and V is TRBV5-1, with D perhaps matching TRBD2 (7 bases). This CDR3 has 15 amino acids. V lost 4 bases to trimming and J lost 3 bases, with 13 bases between them. Germline V lookup: CDR1 SGHRS, CDR2 YFSETQ.

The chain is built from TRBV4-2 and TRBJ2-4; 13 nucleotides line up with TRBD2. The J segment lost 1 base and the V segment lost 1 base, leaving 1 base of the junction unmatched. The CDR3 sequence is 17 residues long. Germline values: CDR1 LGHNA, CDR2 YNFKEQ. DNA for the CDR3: TGTGCCAGCAGCCAAGGGACTAGCGGGAGTGCCAAAAACATTCAGTACTTC. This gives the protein CASSQGTSGSAKNIQYF.

For the CDR3, the DNA is TGTGCCAGCAGCTTCGAACTGGTAGATACGCAGTATTTT. Protein: CASSFELVDTQYF. This chain joins TRBV7-2 and TRBJ2-3, with unresolved D. The germline CDR1 and CDR2 sequences are SGHTA and FQGNSA. The CDR3 is made up of 13 amino acids. Trimming shortened V by 3 bases and J by 5 bases, and 9 bases separated the two germline ends.

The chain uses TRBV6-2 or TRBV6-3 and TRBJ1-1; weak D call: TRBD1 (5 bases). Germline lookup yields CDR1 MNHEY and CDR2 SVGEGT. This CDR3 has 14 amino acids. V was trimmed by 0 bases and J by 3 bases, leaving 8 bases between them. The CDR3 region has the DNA TGTGCCAGCAGTTACTCGACGGGGGACACTGAAGCTTTCTTT. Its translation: CASSYSTGDTEAFF.

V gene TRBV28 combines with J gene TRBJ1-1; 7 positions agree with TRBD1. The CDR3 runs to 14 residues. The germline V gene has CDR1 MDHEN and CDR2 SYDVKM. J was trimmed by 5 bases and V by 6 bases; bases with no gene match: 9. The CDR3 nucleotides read TGTGCCAGCAGGAAACAGGGGAGTAGAACTGAAGCTTTCTTT. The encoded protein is CASRKQGSRTEAFF.

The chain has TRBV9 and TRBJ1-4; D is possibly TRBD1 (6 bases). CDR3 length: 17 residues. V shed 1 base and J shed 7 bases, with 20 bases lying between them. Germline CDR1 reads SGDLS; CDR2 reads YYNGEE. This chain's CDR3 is CASSVSPLRGAPEKLFF. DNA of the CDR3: TGTGCCAGCAGCGTAAGCCCCCTCCGGGGGGCGCCTGAAAAACTGTTTTTT.